This entry concerns a single T cell receptor (beta chain). Its antigen is unidentified. No DNA is shown, since the ends of the CDR3 on it are uncertain; the CDR3 is the one TCRdb lists. Measured with immunoSEQ multiplex PCR; TCRdb has only the in-frame clones, and not every one. The sample consists of about 150,000 clones, 70% to 90% of them appearing once. Termini included, the CDR3 measures 11 amino acids. The data were taken from a study of T cell responses to AZD1222 COVID-19 vaccine. General observations from the study: Reports indicate that nearly half of spike-specific TCRs are directed at unmutated variant regions. AZD1222 recipients seropositive at baseline numbered only six or seven. Donors skewed white British and female; clonal diversity was possibly underestimated. Breadth and depth of Spike-specific TCRs rose after two AZD1222 doses.

This clonotype was sampled from an adult in good health. The gene calls are TRBV12-3 or TRBV12-4 and TRBJ2-7; the DNA was not compared with TRBD1, the D call given in the table. Sequences were derived from peripheral blood, sampled on day 0 of AZD1222 vaccination. Here the CDR3 reads CASSTSRDSSF.